This T cell receptor beta chain derives from a study of CD8 T cells in Susac syndrome (dated by TCRdb to about 2019). Notes on the research overall: The study used repertoire sequencing to test whether antigen drove CD8+ T cell activation and differentiation in Susac syndrome. The clonality of the CD8+ T cell repertoire was compared across about 12 healthy donors, roughly 14 Susac syndrome patients and about 16 multiple sclerosis patients.

Note on this clonotype: There is no known antigen for this receptor. The record has no base qualities; no much larger clone is one base away.

Beyond this particular receptor, the publication reports: The TCR sequencing and HLA analysis was acknowledged to have included a relatively small number of individuals.

From the cysteine through the phenylalanine, the CDR3 covers 15 amino acids. Only the CDR3 DNA is retained, 45 bases long and in frame from the first base. According to the germline V gene, CDR1 reads SNHLY and CDR2 reads FYNNEI. Germline trimming: 8 bases from V, 13 bases from J; junction bases outside gene matches: 15. RNA was extracted using the RNeasy kit, and roughly 0.5 to 1 ug of the RNA was reverse transcribed with random hexamers. The immunoSEQ multiplex PCR assay, covering 54 Vbeta and 13 Jbeta segments, was used to amplify TCR beta CDR3 regions. PCR amplification bias was corrected using a synthetic template baseline for primer optimization and computational correction. As for how the authors treated the data: Reads were assigned to V, D and J genes according to IMGT and analyzed in immunoSEQ Analyzer, with only productive sequences retained. Clonality was calculated as one minus the Shannon entropy normalized by log2 of the number of productive unique sequences. For each patient and control, public and private clones were evaluated within the 100 most prevalent clones. Susac-specific clones were defined as absent from healthy and MS cohorts, 1052 published viral clones and other ImmuneACCESS disease sequences. The public reads were reanalyzed by TCRdb: fastp trimming at Q25, MiXCR alignment, in-frame beta chains only. When rows share a CDR3 protein, they turn into one entry using the most common DNA and genes. These V and J calls are TCRdb output, not the study's own analysis. Present in this sample are fewer than 150,000 distinct CDR3 sequences, over 85% of which were seen just once. About 0.26% of the sample is taken by the ten largest.

Peripheral blood CD8+ and CD4+ T cells from healthy donors, Susac syndrome patients and multiple sclerosis patients were profiled by high-throughput TCR beta sequencing. Healthy donors were included as age- and sex-matched controls. Bulk CD8+ and CD4+ T cells were purified by magnetic negative isolation, whereas CD8+ TEMRA cells were enriched by FACS. Blood was drawn into EDTA tubes, processed within 24 hours, and PBMCs were isolated by density gradient centrifugation. PBMCs intended for TCR sequencing were frozen in liquid nitrogen and were later thawed in a 37 degrees C water bath. A purity of at least 90% was achieved for sorted or isolated CD4+, CD8+ and CD8+ TEMRA cells.

The rearrangement combines TRBV2 with TRBJ2-6; TRBD1 lines up with 9 middle nucleotides. The sequence was collected from a human donor in good health. The material sequenced was CD8+ T cells from PBMCs. The CDR3: CASFKGADRGEVLTF. DNA sequence: TGTGCCAGCTTTAAGGGGGCGGACAGGGGAGAGGTCCTGACTTTC.